These 11 T cell receptor beta chains originate from one sample sequenced in a study of blood T cell repertoires in COVID-19 (TCRdb year 2020). Libraries were built with the immunoSEQ multiplex PCR assay. TCRdb obtained this table from immuneACCESS and retained in-frame rearrangements with V and J assigned. These tables miss some clones; where compared with another copy, unresolved V genes account for less than half of the shortfall, and the remainder is unexplained. This sample comprises hundreds of thousands of clones, 82% of them detected only once. Jointly, the top ten make up 1.5% to 2% of the sample. Sequenced input: peripheral blood. The receptors come from a woman aged 80 or older with acute or convalescent COVID-19.

This clone has only a few counts. V is TRBV9 and J is TRBJ2-1, with D tentatively TRBD2 (6 bases). This CDR3 is built from 15 residues. V lost 0 bases to trimming and J lost 5 bases, with 12 bases between them. Germline V CDR1 and CDR2: SGDLS, YYNGEE. The CDR3 nucleotides read TGTGCCAGCAGCGTAGAAGCTAGCGCCCACAATGAGCAGTTCTTC. This codes for CASSVEASAHNEQFF.

The chain carries TRBV10-3 and TRBJ1-1, with 9 bases identical to TRBD1. Germline loops: CDR1 ENHRY, CDR2 SYGVKD. The ends lost 5 bases at V and 1 base at J; junction bases unmatched: 2. The CDR3 totals 14 residues. CDR3 sequence reads: CAISPDRGNTEAFF. The CDR3 coding sequence is TGTGCCATCAGTCCGGACAGGGGGAACACTGAAGCTTTCTTT.

The chain has TRBV5-5 and TRBJ1-4; 11 bases are a match to TRBD1. Trimming cost V 4 bases and J 1 base; bases outside gene matches: 3. Germline V CDR1 and CDR2: SGHKS, YYEKEE (reference sequence). This CDR3 comprises 16 residues. The CDR3 DNA is TGTGCCAGCAGCACCGGGACAGGGGGAACTAATGAAAAACTGTTTTTT. Its translation: CASSTGTGGTNEKLFF.

Notes on this clone: In the same sample, other DNA sequences code for this CDR3. V gene TRBV28 combines with J gene TRBJ1-5; 9 positions match TRBD1. The germline V gene has CDR1 MDHEN and CDR2 SYDVKM. This CDR3 spans 14 amino acids. J gave up 7 bases and V 6 bases, and 7 bases lay outside the gene matches. The CDR3 sequence: CASRPGQGGQPQHF. In nucleotides, the CDR3 is TGTGCCAGCAGACCGGGACAGGGAGGACAGCCCCAGCATTTT.

This clone was found a few times. This chain connects TRBV6-2 or TRBV6-3 to TRBJ2-1, with 13 bases matching TRBD2. The CDR3 sequence is 17 residues long. CDR1 is MNHEY and CDR2 is SVGEGT in the germline V gene. J lost 4 bases, V lost 6 bases, and 9 bases had no gene match. The DNA of the CDR3 is TGTGCCAGCAGCCCAACTAGCGGGAGGGTACGGTACAATGAGCAGTTCTTC. Protein product: CASSPTSGRVRYNEQFF.

V gene TRBV15 combines with J gene TRBJ1-2; 9 bases are shared with TRBD1. Germline lookup yields CDR1 LNHNV and CDR2 YYDKDF (reference sequence). The CDR3 totals 15 residues. J lost 6 bases, V lost 2 bases, and 7 bases had no gene match. CDR3 amino acids: CATSRSRTGDDGYTF. Written as DNA, the CDR3 is TGTGCCACCAGCAGATCAAGGACAGGGGATGATGGCTACACCTTC.

This clone appeared once. The chain has TRBV20-1 and TRBJ1-2; 7 bases map to TRBD1. The CDR3 has 14 residues. Germline CDR1 is DFQATT and CDR2 is SNEGSKA (reference sequence). The V gene end was trimmed by 3 bases and the J gene end by 2 bases; junction bases not matched to a gene: 6. CDR3 in DNA: TGCAGTGCTAGTAAAAACAGGGGAAACTATGGCTACACCTTC. This encodes CSASKNRGNYGYTF.

The table lists this clone with many counts. The rearrangement joins TRBV30 to TRBJ2-7; TRBD2 matches at 10 bases. The CDR3 length is 14 residues. Germline trimming cut 1 base from V and 8 bases from J; bases unmatched to any gene: 8. Germline V gives CDR1 GTSNPN, CDR2 SVGIG (reference sequence). DNA for the CDR3: TGTGCCTGGAGTGAGGTAGCGGGAGGACGGAAGCAGTACTTC. Protein sequence: CAWSEVAGGRKQYF.

This clone turned up a few times. The V gene is TRBV18, the J gene TRBJ2-2; 8 bases are a match to TRBD1. Per the germline V gene, CDR1 is KGHSH and CDR2 is LQKENI. There are 16 residues in the CDR3. The J segment lost 1 base and the V segment lost 2 bases, leaving 3 bases of the junction unmatched. Written as DNA, the CDR3 is TGTGCCAGCTCACCAACCGGGACAGGGAACACCGGGGAGCTGTTTTTT. Amino acid sequence: CASSPTGTGNTGELFF.

This clone appeared a few times. The J gene is TRBJ2-3, the V gene TRBV19; unclear D gene. The CDR3 totals 13 residues. Trimming left V 5 bases short and J 0 bases short, with 6 bases between. CDR1 is LNHDA, CDR2 SQIVND, per germline (reference sequence). The CDR3 loop reads CASSLTSTDTQYF. CDR3 coding DNA: TGTGCCAGTAGTCTTACTAGCACAGATACGCAGTATTTT.

A single count supports this clone. The chain employs TRBV30 and TRBJ2-5, with D possibly matching TRBD1 (6 bases). V lost 3 bases, J lost 2 bases, and 13 bases lay in between. The CDR3 covers 14 residues. Looked up from germline, CDR1 is GTSNPN and CDR2 is SVGIG (reference sequence). The DNA for the CDR3 is TGTGCCTGGAGCCTGGACAGAAGACAAGAGACCCAGTACTTC. It is translated as CAWSLDRRQETQYF. The full variable domain, completed using reference TRBV30 and TRBJ2-5, is SQTIHQWPATLVQPVGSPLSLECTVEGTSNPNLYWYRQAAGRGLQLLFYSVGIGQISSEVPQNLSASRPQDRQFILSSKKLLLSDSGFYLCAWSLDRRQETQYFGPGTRLLVL.